Each of the 8 T cell receptor beta chains below was sequenced from the same sample in a study of CD8 T cells in ankylosing spondylitis. A single record per CDR3 protein comes from TCRdb applying MiXCR to the 5' RACE reads. This table holds roughly 180,000 distinct CDR3 sequences, 9.5% to 10% found once. The sequenced material came from blood, either unsorted or a sorted T cell fraction (not recorded which). The receptors derive from a female donor with ankylosing spondylitis or in good health (not recorded which).

This clonotype occurred a few times. The J gene is TRBJ2-1, the V gene TRBV30; TRBD2 might be the D (6 bases). The germline V gene encodes CDR1 GTSNPN and CDR2 SVGIG (reference sequence). The V end lost 2 bases, the J end lost 8 bases, and 13 bases lay between the germline ends. This CDR3 comprises 13 residues. Here the CDR3 reads CAWSPTSLDEQFF. The CDR3 DNA reads as TGTGCCTGGAGTCCAACTAGCTTGGATGAGCAGTTCTTC.

The table lists this clonotype with a few counts. This chain links TRBV20-1 with TRBJ1-1; no clear D gene. The CDR3 spans 12 residues. Trimming stripped 3 bases from V and 2 bases from J, with 7 bases between. CDR1 is DFQATT and CDR2 is SNEGSKA in the germline V gene (reference sequence). CDR3 residues: CSASILNTEAFF. CDR3 bases: TGCAGTGCTAGTATCCTTAACACTGAAGCTTTCTTT.

This clonotype occurred many times. The chain joins TRBV12-3 or TRBV12-4 to TRBJ1-1; D not certain. The CDR3 totals 14 residues. Deletions cut 5 bases from V and 3 bases from J, with 13 bases between. CDR3 DNA: TGTGCCAGCAGTACCTTCGACCGATACACTGAAGCTTTCTTT. This translates into CASSTFDRYTEAFF.

The CDR3 here is CSASHSGRDGSYEQYF. The CDR3, as DNA: TGCAGTGCTTCCCATAGCGGGAGAGACGGTTCCTACGAGCAGTACTTC. V gene TRBV20-1 combines with J gene TRBJ2-7; 9 nucleotides agree with TRBD2. The germline V gene has CDR1 DFQATT and CDR2 SNEGSKA (reference sequence). V gave up 5 bases and J gave up 1 base; unmatched junction bases: 12. This CDR3 spans 16 amino acids.

In this sample, this clonotype turned up a few times. The CDR3 DNA sequence: TGTGCCAGCAGCTTGGGGGGGACTAGCGGGAGCACAGATACGCAGTATTTT. As protein: CASSLGGTSGSTDTQYF. V gene TRBV5-4 combines with J gene TRBJ2-3; TRBD2 aligns across 12 bases. The CDR3 loop spans 17 amino acids. With 0 bases clipped from V and 0 bases from J, the junction kept 2 bases outside the gene matches. Per the germline V gene, CDR1 is SGHNT and CDR2 is YYREEE (reference sequence).

This clonotype has a handful of counts. The chain couples TRBV12-3 or TRBV12-4 to TRBJ2-7; D remains ambiguous. The CDR3 is 12 residues long. V was trimmed by 5 bases and J by 2 bases, leaving 7 bases between them. CDR3 in DNA: TGTGCCAGCAGTCCACCTACCTACGAGCAGTACTTC. Translated: CASSPPTYEQYF.

The genes are TRBV19 and TRBJ1-1; the match to TRBD1 covers 9 bases. Trimming at V came to 5 bases and at J to 1 base, leaving 8 bases not matched to a gene. The CDR3 length is 16 residues. Germline-derived CDR1 and CDR2 are LNHDA and SQIVND (reference sequence). The CDR3 region is CASSVTQGAENTEAFF. CDR3 DNA sequence: TGTGCCAGTAGTGTTACACAGGGGGCAGAGAACACTGAAGCTTTCTTT.

The V call is TRBV9, the J call TRBJ2-7, with a possible D match to TRBD2 (7 bases). The ends were cut back, 0 bases at V and 3 bases at J, with 19 bases in the middle. The length of the CDR3 is 17 residues. Germline CDR1 and CDR2: SGDLS and YYNGEE. CDR3 sequence (DNA): TGTGCCAGCAGCGTAGGAGGGGGGGGTGAAAGGGACTACGAGCAGTACTTC. Translating it yields CASSVGGGGERDYEQYF. Together with reference TRBV9 and TRBJ2-7, the CDR3 gives the full variable domain: DSGVTQTPKHLITATGQRVTLRCSPRSGDLSVYWYQQSLDQGLQFLIQYYNGEERAKGNILERFSAQQFPDLHSELNLSSLELGDSALYFCASSVGGGGERDYEQYFGPGTRLTVT.